These 14 T cell receptor beta chains came from one sample sequenced in a study of long-term antiretroviral therapy in people with HIV. A v3.0 immunoSEQ assay was performed at survey level. Profiled with immunoSEQ multiplex PCR; TCRdb holds only in-frame clones, not every one. The sample lists 20,000 to 25,000 clones, 84% seen once, with about 17% in the top ten. The material was unsorted PBMCs, obtained 0.5 years before starting antiretroviral therapy. Receptor source: a middle-aged man with HIV.

The J gene is TRBJ1-1, the V gene TRBV7-9, with D unresolved. Deletions cut 5 bases from V and 1 base from J, with 14 bases between. The CDR3 has 15 amino acids. Germline loops: CDR1 SEHNR, CDR2 FQNEAQ (reference sequence). CDR3 in amino acids: CASSPSETRNTEAFF. As DNA, the CDR3 is TGTGCCAGCAGCCCAAGCGAAACAAGGAACACTGAAGCTTTCTTT.

The chain couples TRBV5-1 to TRBJ1-4; D is ambiguous. Trimming took 4 bases from V and 8 from J, leaving 21 bases between them. The CDR3 loop spans 16 amino acids. CDR1 SGHRS and CDR2 YFSETQ come from the germline V gene. The CDR3 nucleotides read TGCGCCAGCAGCGGCGCTGACAACCCGCTTCGGGAAAAACTGTTTTTT. Its translation: CASSGADNPLREKLFF.

V usage is TRBV6-5 and J usage is TRBJ1-1; D ambiguous. The V gene lost 7 bases and the J gene lost 1 base, with 7 bases spanning the gap. The CDR3 has 12 amino acids. Per the germline V gene, CDR1 is MNHEY and CDR2 is SVGAGI. The CDR3: CASKDSNTEAFF. The CDR3 DNA is TGTGCCAGCAAGGACTCGAACACTGAAGCTTTCTTT.

This clone has a single count. The genes are TRBV19 and TRBJ1-2, with TRBD1 as a possible D gene (5 bases). The CDR3 runs to 19 residues. With 3 bases removed from V and 2 bases from J, the gap between germline ends came to 25 bases. CDR1 and CDR2 (germline): LNHDA, SQIVND (reference sequence). CDR3 amino acids: CASSIVLRQGNLENYGYTF. The CDR3 region has the DNA TGTGCCAGTAGTATCGTACTCCGGCAGGGAAATTTGGAAAACTATGGCTACACCTTC.

This chain joins TRBV5-1 and TRBJ1-6, with a weak D call TRBD1 (5 bases). V lost 4 bases and J lost 5, with 13 bases in between. Germline-derived CDR1 and CDR2 are SGHRS and YFSETQ. The CDR3 length is 15 residues. CDR3: CASSGTGSNNSPLHF. CDR3 sequence (DNA): TGCGCCAGCAGCGGGACCGGGAGCAATAATTCACCCCTCCACTTT.

The CDR3 loop reads CASRREGKVHEQYF. CDR3 sequence (DNA): TGTGCCAGCAGGCGCGAAGGCAAGGTCCACGAGCAGTACTTC. The rearrangement joins TRBV6-5 to TRBJ2-7; D not resolved. The CDR3 contains 14 residues. CDR1 is MNHEY and CDR2 is SVGAGI in the germline V gene. Deletions cut 6 bases from V and 5 bases from J, with 17 bases between.

The rearrangement uses TRBV9 and TRBJ2-3; no clear D gene. The CDR3 consists of 13 residues. Germline CDR1 and CDR2: SGDLS and YYNGEE. V dropped 0 bases and J dropped 3 bases, with 5 bases sitting between them. CDR3 loop: CASSVGVTDTQYF. The DNA of the CDR3 is TGTGCCAGCAGCGTAGGGGTAACAGATACGCAGTATTTT.

This clone has only a few counts. The rearrangement joins TRBV4-1 to TRBJ2-7; 10 bases are shared with TRBD1. Trimming took 3 bases from V and 4 from J; bases not matched to a gene: 6. Germline assignment: CDR1 MGHRA and CDR2 YSYEKL. The CDR3 is 15 amino acids. CDR3 DNA: TGCGCCAGCAGCCAGACCGGGACAGGGGCGTACGAGCAGTACTTC. This translates into CASSQTGTGAYEQYF.

The V call is TRBV19, the J call TRBJ1-5; possibly TRBD1 for D (5 bases). The germline V gene has CDR1 LNHDA and CDR2 SQIVND (reference sequence). Trimming removed 8 bases from V and 0 bases from J, with 14 bases in between. The CDR3 runs 15 residues. CDR3 sequence: CASSRQTNSNQPQHF. CDR3 in DNA: TGTGCCAGTTCGAGACAGACTAATAGCAATCAGCCCCAGCATTTT.

This chain joins TRBV29-1 and TRBJ1-1, with D perhaps TRBD1 (6 bases). The germline V gene encodes CDR1 SQVTM and CDR2 ANQGSEA. The CDR3 has 14 residues. Trimming stripped 5 bases from V and 1 base from J, with 14 bases between. The CDR3 bases are TGCAGCGTTAAATGGGACACCTGGAACACTGAAGCTTTCTTT. Translated, it gives CSVKWDTWNTEAFF.

The chain combines TRBV18 with TRBJ2-7; 9 bases fit TRBD1. J gave up 3 bases and V 4 bases, and 4 bases lay outside the gene matches. The CDR3 contains 14 residues. Germline V gives CDR1 KGHSH, CDR2 LQKENI. CDR3 sequence (DNA): TGTGCCAGCTCACTTGGACAGGGGCGCTACGAGCAGTACTTC. Translated: CASSLGQGRYEQYF.

The count of this clone is one. V is TRBV11-2 and J is TRBJ1-4; D not resolved. This CDR3 comprises 15 residues. Looked up from germline, CDR1 is SGHAT and CDR2 is FQNNGV. Trimming removed 2 bases at V and 6 bases at J, with 13 bases between. The DNA of the CDR3 is TGTGCCAGCAGCTTAAGTTATGGCATACATGAAAAACTGTTTTTT. Translated: CASSLSYGIHEKLFF.

This clone was observed once. This chain links TRBV6-6 with TRBJ1-5; possibly TRBD1 for D (5 bases). The germline CDR1 and CDR2 sequences are MNHNY and SVGAGI (reference sequence). The CDR3 has 16 amino acids. V lost 5 bases and J lost 4, with 18 bases in between. The CDR3 nucleotides are TGTGCCAGCAGTACGTTACCCGGGGCGGATAATCAGCCCCAGCATTTT. Its translation is CASSTLPGADNQPQHF.

The table lists this clone with a count of one. This sequence joins TRBV18 and TRBJ2-1; 10 positions agree with TRBD2. With 3 bases clipped from V and 9 bases from J, the junction kept 11 bases outside the gene matches. The CDR3 contains 16 residues. Germline CDR1 reads KGHSH; CDR2 reads LQKENI. CDR3 sequence reads: CASSPSLQRGGGEQFF. The CDR3 DNA sequence: TGTGCCAGCTCACCCAGTCTCCAGCGGGGGGGCGGTGAGCAGTTCTTC.